What follows are 19 T cell receptor beta chains derived from one specimen sequenced in a study of T cells after yellow fever vaccination. TCRdb re-analysed the 5' RACE reads in MiXCR, keeping a single row per CDR3 protein. Seen here are 250,000 or so distinct CDR3 sequences, 6.9% observed once, and the top ten hold approximately 0.85%. The starting material was CD4+ T cells sorted from PBMCs, obtained 15 days after the yellow fever booster vaccination. Source of these receptors: a man younger than 40 who received the YFV17D yellow fever vaccine.

This clonotype was seen many times. V usage is TRBV5-5 and J usage is TRBJ2-2, with D possibly being TRBD1 (5 bases). The V end lost 1 base, the J end lost 1 base, and 8 bases lay between the germline ends. Germline CDR1 and CDR2: SGHKS and YYEKEE (reference sequence). The CDR3 contains 15 residues. This chain's CDR3 is CASSLSRVNTGELFF. CDR3 sequence (DNA): TGTGCCAGCAGCTTGTCCAGGGTGAACACCGGGGAGCTGTTTTTT. The variable domain in full, completed from reference TRBV5-5 and TRBJ2-2, reads DAGVTQSPTHLIKTRGQQVTLRCSPISGHKSVSWYQQVLGQGPQFIFQYYEKEERGRGNFPDRFSARQFPNYSSELNVNALLLGDSALYLCASSLSRVNTGELFFGEGSRLTVL.

This clonotype was found many times. The chain uses TRBV14 and TRBJ2-1; possibly TRBD1 or TRBD2 for D (6 bases each). The germline CDR1 and CDR2 sequences are SGHDN and FVKESK. The CDR3 is 13 amino acids. The V and J ends lost 1 base and 8 bases respectively, with 9 bases between them. In DNA, the CDR3 is TGTGCCAGCAGCCAAGTGGGGGGCTATGAGCAGTTCTTC. Amino acid sequence: CASSQVGGYEQFF.

This clonotype was seen at least ten times. V and J are TRBV18 and TRBJ2-4, with TRBD2 matching over 8 bases. The ends lost 0 bases at V and 5 bases at J; junction bases unmatched: 12. Germline V gives CDR1 KGHSH, CDR2 LQKENI. The CDR3 has 18 amino acids. CDR3 amino acids: CASSPPQVFGRAENIQYF. Written as DNA, the CDR3 is TGTGCCAGCTCACCACCCCAAGTCTTCGGGAGGGCCGAAAACATTCAGTACTTC.

Written as DNA, the CDR3 is TGCAGTGCTACCGACCCGGGAGCGAGGGCAGATACGCAGTATTTT. Amino acids: CSATDPGARADTQYF. The rearrangement joins TRBV20-1 to TRBJ2-3; the D gene is possibly TRBD2 (6 bases). The CDR3 consists of 15 residues. Germline V gene sequence: CDR1 DFQATT, CDR2 SNEGSKA (reference sequence). The ends were cut back, 4 bases at V and 4 bases at J, with 18 bases in the middle.

A few counts support this clonotype. The V call is TRBV28, the J call TRBJ2-3; 13 nucleotides line up with TRBD2. Germline values: CDR1 MDHEN, CDR2 SYDVKM. The junction had 5 bases not matched to a gene; V was cut back by 3 bases and J by 2 bases. This CDR3 is 17 amino acids long. The chain's CDR3 is CASSFPGLAGLTDTQYF. The CDR3, as DNA: TGTGCCAGCAGTTTTCCGGGACTAGCGGGGCTCACAGATACGCAGTATTTT.

The chain is built from TRBV20-1 and TRBJ2-5; the D gene is possibly TRBD1 (7 bases). This CDR3 has 13 amino acids. V lost 6 bases, J lost 5 bases, and 16 bases lay in between. CDR1 and CDR2 (germline): DFQATT, SNEGSKA (reference sequence). The CDR3 loop reads CSAVRQGGETQYF. The DNA of the CDR3 is TGCAGTGCCGTTAGACAGGGAGGCGAGACCCAGTACTTC.

This clonotype was picked up a small number of times. The rearrangement links TRBV9 to TRBJ2-2; D might be TRBD2 (5 bases). Germline CDR1 is SGDLS and CDR2 is YYNGEE. The CDR3 contains 15 residues. Trimming left V 7 bases short and J 0 bases short, with 13 bases between. As DNA, the CDR3 is TGTGCCAGCGCCCCAAGCGGTGCGAACACCGGGGAGCTGTTTTTT. It specifies CASAPSGANTGELFF.

The table lists this clonotype with a few counts. This chain joins TRBV7-8 and TRBJ1-5; D ambiguous. CDR3 length: 15 amino acids. Trimming pared 5 bases from V and 4 bases from J, leaving 15 bases between. Germline V gene data show CDR1 as SGHVS and CDR2 as FQNEAQ. The DNA of the CDR3 is TGTGCCAGCAGCGGGCCCAACCAAAGTAATCAGCCCCAGCATTTT. Protein sequence: CASSGPNQSNQPQHF.

This clonotype has just a few counts. The V and J genes are TRBV12-3 or TRBV12-4 and TRBJ2-7; 9 bases line up with TRBD1. This CDR3 has 15 amino acids. V shed 7 bases, J shed 3 bases, and the junction held 10 bases outside the gene matches. The CDR3: CASKNSGTGFYEQYF. DNA for the CDR3: TGTGCCAGCAAGAACTCCGGGACAGGGTTCTACGAGCAGTACTTC.

The chain uses TRBV29-1 and TRBJ2-7; D could derive from TRBD1 or TRBD2 (5 bases each). With 6 bases removed from V and 0 bases from J, the gap between germline ends came to 15 bases. CDR1 and CDR2 from the germline V gene are SQVTM and ANQGSEA. The CDR3 extends over 14 amino acids. CDR3 amino acids: CSVSGTSTSYEQYF. CDR3 in DNA: TGCAGCGTCTCCGGGACGTCGACCTCCTACGAGCAGTACTTC.

This clonotype came up a few times. The V gene is TRBV5-6, the J gene TRBJ1-6; D possibly corresponds to TRBD1 (5 bases). This CDR3 region has 16 residues. Between the trimmed V and J ends, which lost 4 bases and 10 bases, there was a span of 21 bases. Germline-derived CDR1 and CDR2 are SGHDT and YYEEEE. The CDR3 loop reads CASSTLSQAGVSPLHF. The CDR3 DNA sequence: TGTGCCAGCAGCACCCTGTCACAGGCTGGTGTGTCACCCCTCCACTTT. The variable domain in full, with the rest retrieved from reference TRBV5-6 and TRBJ1-6, is DAGVTQSPTHLIKTRGQQVTLRCSPKSGHDTVSWYQQALGQGPQFIFQYYEEEERQRGNFPDRFSGHQFPNYSSELNVNALLLGDSALYLCASSTLSQAGVSPLHFGNGTRLTVT.

This clonotype turned up a few times. V usage is TRBV7-9 and J usage is TRBJ2-1, with 13 nucleotides matching TRBD2. The CDR3 contains 16 residues. Germline V gene sequence: CDR1 SEHNR, CDR2 FQNEAQ (reference sequence). V dropped 5 bases and J dropped 7; count of bases not matched to a gene: 8. In nucleotides, the CDR3 is TGTGCCAGCAGCCCAGGGACTAGCGGGACGCGGAATGAGCAGTTCTTC. Amino acid sequence: CASSPGTSGTRNEQFF.

The J gene is TRBJ2-7, the V gene TRBV4-3, with 7 positions matching TRBD2. The CDR3 consists of 15 residues. V lost 1 base to trimming and J lost 3 bases; unmatched junction nucleotides: 6. The germline gives CDR1 LGHNA, CDR2 YSLEER. As DNA, the CDR3 is TGCGCCAGCAGCCAAGTTGGGGGGGTTCGCTACGAGCAGTACTTC. Translating gives CASSQVGGVRYEQYF.

This clonotype was counted at least ten times. CDR3 DNA: TGTGCCAGCAGCAAGCCTACTAGTTACGAGCAGTACTTC. Amino acid sequence: CASSKPTSYEQYF. The V call is TRBV7-8, the J call TRBJ2-7; perhaps TRBD2 as D (5 bases). Trimming took 5 bases from V and 4 from J, leaving 12 bases between them. CDR3 length equals 13 residues. The germline V gene encodes CDR1 SGHVS and CDR2 FQNEAQ.

The CDR3 protein is CASRSNLQETQYF. CDR3 coding DNA: TGTGCCAGCAGGTCCAACCTCCAAGAGACCCAGTACTTC. The chain is built from TRBV7-6 and TRBJ2-5; the D is unclear. CDR3 length: 13 residues. The V gene's germline CDR1 is SGHVS and CDR2 FNYEAQ. V was cut by 6 bases and J by 1 base, with 9 bases left in between.

J is TRBJ2-1 and V is TRBV27; the match to TRBD1 covers 10 bases. Germline V CDR1 and CDR2: MNHEY, SMNVEV (reference sequence). The CDR3 loop spans 15 amino acids. The V segment lost 5 bases and the J segment 6 bases; nucleotides outside the gene matches: 7. In nucleotides, the CDR3 is TGTGCCAGCAGTCGTCGACAGGGGGCTGTCAATGAGCAGTTCTTC. Encoded protein: CASSRRQGAVNEQFF.

The sample holds many counts of this clonotype. The chain is built from TRBV12-3 or TRBV12-4 and TRBJ2-1; D assignment may be TRBD1 or TRBD2 (5 bases each). The CDR3 spans 14 residues. The V gene lost 6 bases and the J gene lost 1 base, with 10 bases spanning the gap. The CDR3 coding sequence is TGTGCCAGCAGGAGGGCAGGGTCCTACAATGAGCAGTTCTTC. Translated: CASRRAGSYNEQFF.

This clonotype was seen at least ten times. The chain carries TRBV5-8 and TRBJ2-7; perhaps TRBD2 as D (6 bases). V was pared by 2 bases and J by 0 bases, with 12 bases between. The CDR3 has 15 amino acids. CDR1 and CDR2 (germline): SGHTS, YDEGEE. In nucleotides, the CDR3 is TGTGCCAGCAGCTTTTCTAGCGAGAGCTCCTACGAGCAGTACTTC. It is translated as CASSFSSESSYEQYF.

The chain recombines TRBV28 with TRBJ2-2, with D possibly being TRBD2 (6 bases). This CDR3 spans 15 amino acids. CDR1 and CDR2 (germline): MDHEN, SYDVKM. Trimming stripped 4 bases from V and 3 bases from J, with 12 bases between. In DNA, the CDR3 is TGTGCCAGCAGTTCCGGAGGGACCGACACCGGGGAGCTGTTTTTT. It translates to CASSSGGTDTGELFF.